This record concerns one T cell receptor (beta chain) sequence. The CDR3 length is 14 residues. J was trimmed by 9 bases and V by 1 base; bases with no gene match: 1. From germline, CDR1 is SGHTA and CDR2 FQGNSA. This record comes from a study of blood T cell repertoires in COVID-19. Data came from immunoSEQ multiplex PCR; TCRdb stores just in-frame clones and leaves some out. This table holds about 200,000 clones, around nine tenths found once. Sequencing input: PBMCs or T cells enriched from blood (not recorded which). The sequence was collected from a woman younger than 45 with acute COVID-19. V gene TRBV7-2 combines with J gene TRBJ1-6; 9 nucleotides agree with TRBD1. For the CDR3, the DNA is TGTGCCAGCAGCTTAGACAGGGGGCGTTCACCCCTCCACTTT. This sequence encodes CASSLDRGRSPLHF.